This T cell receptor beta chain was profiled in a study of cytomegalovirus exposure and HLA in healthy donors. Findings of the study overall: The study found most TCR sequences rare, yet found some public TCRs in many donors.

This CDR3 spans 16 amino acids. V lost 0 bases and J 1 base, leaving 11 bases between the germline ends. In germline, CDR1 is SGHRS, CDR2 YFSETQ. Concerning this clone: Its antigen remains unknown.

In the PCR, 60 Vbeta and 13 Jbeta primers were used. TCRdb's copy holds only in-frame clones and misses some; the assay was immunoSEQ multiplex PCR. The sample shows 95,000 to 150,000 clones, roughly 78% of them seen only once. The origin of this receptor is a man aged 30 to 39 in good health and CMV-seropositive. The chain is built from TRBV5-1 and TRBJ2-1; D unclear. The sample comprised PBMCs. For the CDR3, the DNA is TGCGCCAGCAGCTTGGCCTTCGCGGCTTCCTACAATGAGCAGTTCTTC. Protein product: CASSLAFAASYNEQFF.